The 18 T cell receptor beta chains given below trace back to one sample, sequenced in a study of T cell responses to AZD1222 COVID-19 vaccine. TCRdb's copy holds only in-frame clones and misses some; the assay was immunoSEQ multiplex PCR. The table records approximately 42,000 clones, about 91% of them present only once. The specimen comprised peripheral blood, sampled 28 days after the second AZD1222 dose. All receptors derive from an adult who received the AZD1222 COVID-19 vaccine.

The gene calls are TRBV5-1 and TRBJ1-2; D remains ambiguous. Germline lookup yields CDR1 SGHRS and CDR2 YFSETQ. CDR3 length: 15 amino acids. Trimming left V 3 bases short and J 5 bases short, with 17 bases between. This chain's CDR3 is CASSSRGEGGYGYTF. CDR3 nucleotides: TGCGCCAGCAGCTCCCGCGGAGAGGGCGGATATGGCTACACCTTC.

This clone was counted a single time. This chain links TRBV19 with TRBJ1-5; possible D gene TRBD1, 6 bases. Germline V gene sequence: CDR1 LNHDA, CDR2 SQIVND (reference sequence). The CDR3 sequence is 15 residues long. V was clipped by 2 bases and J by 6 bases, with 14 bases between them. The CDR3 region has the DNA TGTGCCAGTAGTATACAGCAGGGGTCGGGTCAGCCCCAGCATTTT. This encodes CASSIQQGSGQPQHF.

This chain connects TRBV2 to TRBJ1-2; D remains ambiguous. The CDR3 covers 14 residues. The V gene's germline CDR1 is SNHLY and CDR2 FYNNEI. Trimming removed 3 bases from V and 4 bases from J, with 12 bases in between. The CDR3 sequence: CASSDPGKGYGYTF. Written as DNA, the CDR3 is TGTGCCAGCAGTGATCCGGGGAAGGGCTATGGCTACACCTTC.

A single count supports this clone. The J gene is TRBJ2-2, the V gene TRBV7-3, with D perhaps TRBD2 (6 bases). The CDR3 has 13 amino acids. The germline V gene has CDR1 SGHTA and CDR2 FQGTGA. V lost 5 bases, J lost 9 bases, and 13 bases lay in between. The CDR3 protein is CASSDLANRELFF. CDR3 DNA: TGTGCCAGCAGCGATCTAGCGAACCGGGAGCTGTTTTTT.

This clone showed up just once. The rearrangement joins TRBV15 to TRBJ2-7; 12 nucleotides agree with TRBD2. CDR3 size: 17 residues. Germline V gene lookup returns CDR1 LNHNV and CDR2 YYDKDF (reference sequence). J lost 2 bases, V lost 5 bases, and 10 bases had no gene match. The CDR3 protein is CATSPATSSGGAYEQYF. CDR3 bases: TGTGCCACCAGCCCCGCTACCTCTAGCGGGGGGGCCTACGAGCAGTACTTC.

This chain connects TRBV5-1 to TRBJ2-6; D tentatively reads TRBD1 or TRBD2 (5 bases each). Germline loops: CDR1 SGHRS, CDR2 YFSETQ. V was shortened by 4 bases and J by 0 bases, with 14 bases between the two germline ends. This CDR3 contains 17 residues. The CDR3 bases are TGCGCCAGCAGCCCCCTCGGGGCTTACTCTGGGGCCAACGTCCTGACTTTC. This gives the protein CASSPLGAYSGANVLTF.

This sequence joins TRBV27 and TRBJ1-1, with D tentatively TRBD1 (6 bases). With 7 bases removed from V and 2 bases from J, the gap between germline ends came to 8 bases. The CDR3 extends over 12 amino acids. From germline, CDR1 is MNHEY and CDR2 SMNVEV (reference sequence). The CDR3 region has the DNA TGTGCCAGCAAGGGGACAAACACTGAAGCTTTCTTT. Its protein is CASKGTNTEAFF.

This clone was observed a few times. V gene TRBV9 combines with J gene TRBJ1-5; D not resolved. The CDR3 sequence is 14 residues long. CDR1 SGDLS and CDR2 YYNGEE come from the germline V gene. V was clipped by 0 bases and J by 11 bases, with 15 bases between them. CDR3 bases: TGTGCCAGCAGCGTAGGGAACGTCCCTTCGGCCCAGCATTTT. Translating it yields CASSVGNVPSAQHF.

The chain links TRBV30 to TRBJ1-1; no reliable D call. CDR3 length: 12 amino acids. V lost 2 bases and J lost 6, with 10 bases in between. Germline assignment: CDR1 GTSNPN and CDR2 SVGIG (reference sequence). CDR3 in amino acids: CAWSLRPPEAFF. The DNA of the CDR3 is TGTGCCTGGAGTCTGAGGCCCCCTGAAGCTTTCTTT.

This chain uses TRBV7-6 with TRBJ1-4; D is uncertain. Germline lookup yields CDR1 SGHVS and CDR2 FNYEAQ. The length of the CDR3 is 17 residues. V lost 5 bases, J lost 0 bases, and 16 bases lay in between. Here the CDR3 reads CASSETRAEATNEKLFF. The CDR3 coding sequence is TGTGCCAGCAGCGAAACAAGGGCGGAAGCAACTAATGAAAAACTGTTTTTT.

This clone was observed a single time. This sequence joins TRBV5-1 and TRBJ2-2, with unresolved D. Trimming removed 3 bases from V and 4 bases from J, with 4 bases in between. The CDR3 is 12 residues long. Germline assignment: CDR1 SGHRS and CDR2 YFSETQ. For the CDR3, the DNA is TGCGCCAGCAGCTCGACCACCGGGGAGCTGTTTTTT. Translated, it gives CASSSTTGELFF.

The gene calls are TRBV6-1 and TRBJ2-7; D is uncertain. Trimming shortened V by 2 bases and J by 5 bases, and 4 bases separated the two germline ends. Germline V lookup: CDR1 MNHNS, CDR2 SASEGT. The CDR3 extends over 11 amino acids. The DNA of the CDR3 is TGTGCCAGCAGTGAACGTAACGAGCAGTACTTC. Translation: CASSERNEQYF.

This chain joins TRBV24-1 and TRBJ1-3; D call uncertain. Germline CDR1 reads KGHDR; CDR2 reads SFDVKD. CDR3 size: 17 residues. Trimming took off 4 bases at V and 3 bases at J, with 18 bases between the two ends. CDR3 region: CATSEARPRRHGNTIYF. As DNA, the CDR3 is TGTGCCACCAGTGAGGCGAGACCCCGGAGACATGGAAACACCATATATTTT.

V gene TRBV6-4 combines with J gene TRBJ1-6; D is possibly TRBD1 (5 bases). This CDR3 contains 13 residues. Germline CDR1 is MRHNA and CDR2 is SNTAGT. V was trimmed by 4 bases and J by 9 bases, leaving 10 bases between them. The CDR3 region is CASSGGIGSPLHF. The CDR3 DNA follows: TGTGCCAGCAGTGGGGGGATCGGTTCACCCCTCCACTTT.

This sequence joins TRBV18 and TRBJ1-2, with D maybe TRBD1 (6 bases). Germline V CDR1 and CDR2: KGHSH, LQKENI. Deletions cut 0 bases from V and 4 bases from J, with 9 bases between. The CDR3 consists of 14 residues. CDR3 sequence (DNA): TGTGCCAGCTCACCACCGGACAGCTTCTATGGCTACACCTTC. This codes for CASSPPDSFYGYTF.

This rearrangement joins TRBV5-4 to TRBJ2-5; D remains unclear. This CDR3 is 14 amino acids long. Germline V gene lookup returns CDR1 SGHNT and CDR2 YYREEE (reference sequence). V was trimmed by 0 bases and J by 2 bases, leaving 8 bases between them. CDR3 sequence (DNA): TGTGCCAGCAGCTTGGATAGAGTTCAAGAGACCCAGTACTTC. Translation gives CASSLDRVQETQYF.

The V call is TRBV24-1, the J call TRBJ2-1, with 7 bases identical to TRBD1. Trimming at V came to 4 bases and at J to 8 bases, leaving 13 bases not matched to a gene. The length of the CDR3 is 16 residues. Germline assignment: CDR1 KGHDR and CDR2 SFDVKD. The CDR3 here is CATSESGQVEEDEQFF. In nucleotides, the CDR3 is TGTGCCACCAGTGAATCCGGACAGGTAGAGGAGGATGAGCAGTTCTTC.

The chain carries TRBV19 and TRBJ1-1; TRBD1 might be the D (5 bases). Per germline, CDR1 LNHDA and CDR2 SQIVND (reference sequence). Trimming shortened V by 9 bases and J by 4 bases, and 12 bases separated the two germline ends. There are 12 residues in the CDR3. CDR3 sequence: CASMGGSTEAFF. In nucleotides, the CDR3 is TGTGCCAGCATGGGGGGGAGCACTGAAGCTTTCTTT. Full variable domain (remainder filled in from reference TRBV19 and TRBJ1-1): DGGITQSPKYLFRKEGQNVTLSCEQNLNHDAMYWYRQDPGQGLRLIYYSQIVNDFQKGDIAEGYSVSREKKESFPLTVTSAQKNPTAFYLCASMGGSTEAFFGQGTRLTVV.